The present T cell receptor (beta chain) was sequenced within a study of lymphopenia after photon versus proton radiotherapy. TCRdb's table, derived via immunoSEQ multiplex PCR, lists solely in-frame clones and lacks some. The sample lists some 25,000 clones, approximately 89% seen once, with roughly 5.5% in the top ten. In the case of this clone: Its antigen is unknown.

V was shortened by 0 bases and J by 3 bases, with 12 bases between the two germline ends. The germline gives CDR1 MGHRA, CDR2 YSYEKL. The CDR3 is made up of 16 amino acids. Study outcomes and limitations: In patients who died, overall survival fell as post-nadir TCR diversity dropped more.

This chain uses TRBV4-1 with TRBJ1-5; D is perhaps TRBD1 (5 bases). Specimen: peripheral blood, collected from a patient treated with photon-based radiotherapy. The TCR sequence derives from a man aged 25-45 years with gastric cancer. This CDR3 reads CASSQDSGRINQPQHF. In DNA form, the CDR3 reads TGCGCCAGCAGCCAAGATTCGGGACGTATCAATCAGCCCCAGCATTTT.